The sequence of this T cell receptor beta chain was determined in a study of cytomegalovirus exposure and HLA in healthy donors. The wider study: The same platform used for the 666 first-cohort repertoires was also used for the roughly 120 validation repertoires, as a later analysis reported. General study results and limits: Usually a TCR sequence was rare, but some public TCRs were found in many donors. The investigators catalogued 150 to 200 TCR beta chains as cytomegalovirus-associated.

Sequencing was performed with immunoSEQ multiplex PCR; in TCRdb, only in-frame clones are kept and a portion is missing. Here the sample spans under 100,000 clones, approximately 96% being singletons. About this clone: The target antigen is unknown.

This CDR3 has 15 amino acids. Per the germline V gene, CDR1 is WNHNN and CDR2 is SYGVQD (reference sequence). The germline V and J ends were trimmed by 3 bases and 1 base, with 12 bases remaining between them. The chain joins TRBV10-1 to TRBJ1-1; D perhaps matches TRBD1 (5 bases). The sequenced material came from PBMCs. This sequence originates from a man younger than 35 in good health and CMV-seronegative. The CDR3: CASSDRADANTEAFF. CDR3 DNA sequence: TGCGCCAGCAGTGACAGGGCCGACGCGAACACTGAAGCTTTCTTT.